These 11 T cell receptor beta chains were all obtained from the same sample, sequenced in a study of blood T cell repertoires in COVID-19. Some clones are missing from TCRdb's copy, which holds only in-frame ones; the method was immunoSEQ multiplex PCR. The sample includes tens of thousands of clones, about 82% of them seen just once. The sample was peripheral blood. Receptor source: a man aged 50 to 59 with active COVID-19.

The rearrangement joins TRBV10-3 to TRBJ2-7, with no clear D. The length of the CDR3 is 12 residues. Germline values: CDR1 ENHRY, CDR2 SYGVKD. V lost 6 bases to trimming and J lost 3 bases, with 9 bases between them. The CDR3: CAISRSGYEQYF. For the CDR3, the DNA is TGTGCCATCAGCCGGTCCGGCTACGAGCAGTACTTC.

The rearrangement uses TRBV4-1 and TRBJ2-1; the D gene is possibly TRBD2 (5 bases). Trimming took 0 bases from V and 5 from J, leaving 11 bases between them. This CDR3 is built from 15 residues. CDR1 and CDR2 (germline): MGHRA, YSYEKL. This chain's CDR3 is CASSQEGSSNNEQFF. CDR3 sequence (DNA): TGCGCCAGCAGCCAAGAAGGGAGCTCGAACAATGAGCAGTTCTTC.

The gene calls are TRBV14 and TRBJ1-6; 8 nucleotides line up with TRBD1. Germline CDR1 is SGHDN and CDR2 is FVKESK. Unmatched junction bases numbered 6, after V lost 2 bases and J lost 12 bases. The CDR3 runs to 14 residues. This CDR3 is CASSQRQGAGPLHF. For the CDR3, the DNA is TGTGCCAGCAGCCAACGCCAGGGGGCTGGACCCCTCCACTTT. The full variable domain, rest sourced from reference TRBV14 and TRBJ1-6, is EAGVTQFPSHSVIEKGQTVTLRCDPISGHDNLYWYRRVMGKEIKFLLHFVKESKQDESGMPNNRFLAERTGGTYSTLKVQPAELEDSGVYFCASSQRQGAGPLHFGNGTRLTVT.

In this sample, this clone turned up once. This sequence joins TRBV5-4 and TRBJ1-2; 10 bases fit TRBD1. Germline trimming cut 4 bases from V and 3 bases from J; bases unmatched to any gene: 6. The CDR3 runs to 15 residues. In germline, CDR1 is SGHNT, CDR2 YYREEE (reference sequence). The CDR3 DNA reads TGTGCCAGCAGCGCCGCTGACAGGGGGCACTATGGCTACACCTTC. Translation: CASSAADRGHYGYTF.

V usage is TRBV7-2 and J usage is TRBJ2-1; 11 bases fit TRBD2. Per the germline V gene, CDR1 is SGHTA and CDR2 is FQGNSA. This CDR3 region has 13 residues. Trimming cost V 5 bases and J 9 bases; bases outside gene matches: 3. The CDR3 is CASSVGLAAEQFF. The CDR3 nucleotides read TGTGCCAGCAGCGTGGGACTAGCGGCTGAGCAGTTCTTC.

V and J are TRBV5-1 and TRBJ2-5, with 9 bases identical to TRBD2. CDR1 and CDR2 (germline): SGHRS, YFSETQ. J lost 4 bases, V lost 0 bases, and 10 bases had no gene match. CDR3 length equals 17 residues. CDR3 coding DNA: TGCGCCAGCAGCTTGGCCGACCGCGGGGGGGCCGGAGAGACCCAGTACTTC. Translated, it gives CASSLADRGGAGETQYF.

This clone was observed a handful of times. The rearrangement uses TRBV5-1 and TRBJ1-2; tentative D call: TRBD1 (6 bases). This CDR3 region has 14 residues. Trimming stripped 4 bases from V and 4 bases from J, with 14 bases between. Per germline, CDR1 SGHRS and CDR2 YFSETQ. The CDR3 bases are TGCGCCAGCAGCACCGGTGACAGGAGCTATGGCTACACCTTC. This gives the protein CASSTGDRSYGYTF.

J is TRBJ2-2 and V is TRBV7-9; TRBD1 is a possible D gene (6 bases). This CDR3 spans 16 amino acids. The V and J ends lost 4 bases and 7 bases respectively, with 19 bases between them. Germline CDR1 reads SEHNR; CDR2 reads FQNEAQ (reference sequence). The DNA of the CDR3 is TGTGCCAGCAGCTCCCGGGAACAGGGCTTCGTCGGGGAGCTGTTTTTT. Translating it yields CASSSREQGFVGELFF. The full variable domain, rest sourced from reference TRBV7-9 and TRBJ2-2, is DTGVSQNPRHKITKRGQNVTFRCDPISEHNRLYWYRQTLGQGPEFLTYFQNEAQLEKSRLLSDRFSAERPKGSFSTLEIQRTEQGDSAMYLCASSSREQGFVGELFFGEGSRLTVL.

The rearrangement links TRBV6-2 or TRBV6-3 to TRBJ1-1; D is unclear. V was cut by 6 bases and J by 0 bases, with 11 bases left in between. Germline CDR1 MNHEY, CDR2 SVGEGT. CDR3 size: 14 residues. CDR3 in DNA: TGTGCCAGCAGCCAACAGAACATGAACACTGAAGCTTTCTTT. This translates into CASSQQNMNTEAFF.

This chain links TRBV24-1 with TRBJ1-1; D uncertain. V lost 4 bases and J 1 base, leaving 21 bases between the germline ends. The V gene's germline CDR1 is KGHDR and CDR2 SFDVKD. The CDR3 has 18 amino acids. The CDR3 region has the DNA TGTGCCACCAGTGAATACAGACTGAGACTAGGAAGGAACACTGAAGCTTTCTTT. As protein: CATSEYRLRLGRNTEAFF.

The chain employs TRBV13 and TRBJ1-1; the D gene is possibly TRBD1 (5 bases). The CDR3 spans 16 residues. Trimming left V 3 bases short and J 0 bases short, with 14 bases between. The germline CDR1 and CDR2 sequences are PRHDT and FYEKMQ (reference sequence). The CDR3 DNA is TGTGCCAGCAGCTTTGTTCAGGGCGACATGAACACTGAAGCTTTCTTT. This translates into CASSFVQGDMNTEAFF.